This TCR beta chain is from a study of T cells after yellow fever vaccination. This clonotype was seen at least ten times. TCRdb recomputed calls from the 5' RACE reads with MiXCR, one row per CDR3 protein. The profile shows some 250,000 distinct CDR3 sequences, about 3.7% of them singletons. The CDR3 length is 14 residues. V was pared by 0 bases and J by 0 bases, with 5 bases between. Looked up from germline, CDR1 is SGHRS and CDR2 is YFSETQ. V is TRBV5-1 and J is TRBJ2-3; D may correspond to TRBD1 or TRBD2 (5 bases each). Sequenced material: PBMCs, taken 15 days after the yellow fever booster vaccination. The receptor's source is a man in his late teens or twenties who received the YFV17D yellow fever vaccine. This chain's CDR3 is CASSLGGSTDTQYF. CDR3 bases: TGCGCCAGCAGCTTGGGGGGGAGCACAGATACGCAGTATTTT. The full variable domain, with the rest looked up from reference TRBV5-1 and TRBJ2-3, is KAGVTQTPRYLIKTRGQQVTLSCSPISGHRSVSWYQQTPGQGLQFLFEYFSETQRNKGNFPGRFSGRQFSNSRSEMNVSTLELGDSALYLCASSLGGSTDTQYFGPGTRLTVL.